Included here is one T cell receptor beta chain sequence, with context. Its antigen is unknown. The data are from a study of post-analysis software for immune sequencing data. On the study more broadly: Relapsing-remitting, secondary progressive and progressive-relapsing multiple sclerosis were all included among the disease courses. Findings and limits, study-wide: Co-batched samples clustered tightly together by F measure. Compared against controls, patients with multiple sclerosis displayed significantly lower normalized Chao1 diversity.

The library was made from cDNA and included unique molecular identifiers. Each batch of 1 to 10 million T cells produced 450,000 to 500,000 cDNA molecules. MiXCR was run by TCRdb on the PCR reads, yielding one entry per CDR3 protein. The repertoire has roughly 580,000 distinct CDR3 sequences, 44% of them found once; the top ten carry roughly 1.8%. The receptor was isolated from a girl under 18 with multiple sclerosis. Sequencing was done on a sample of blood.

This CDR3 is CSVEGGGQGSYEQYF. In DNA form, the CDR3 reads TGCAGCGTTGAAGGAGGCGGACAGGGCTCCTACGAGCAGTACTTC. The chain couples TRBV29-1 to TRBJ2-7; 8 bases fit TRBD1. This CDR3 is 15 amino acids long. Looked up from germline, CDR1 is SQVTM and CDR2 is ANQGSEA. Unmatched junction bases numbered 5, after V lost 1 base and J lost 0 bases.